Sequencing of this T cell receptor (beta chain) was carried out in a study of cytomegalovirus exposure and HLA in healthy donors. The CDR3 consists of 13 residues. V gave up 8 bases and J gave up 9 bases; unmatched junction bases: 10. Per the germline V gene, CDR1 is MGHDK and CDR2 is SYGVNS. The PCR had 60 Vbeta and 13 Jbeta primers. The table came from immunoSEQ multiplex PCR; TCRdb's copy has only in-frame clones and leaves some out. This table holds about 77,000 clones, 78% found once. Sequenced input: PBMCs. The chain couples TRBV25-1 to TRBJ2-3, with TRBD2 identical over 8 bases. This TCR was sampled from a man aged 40-49 years in good health and CMV-seronegative. This CDR3 reads CASQMGGGWTQYF. Written as DNA, the CDR3 is TGTGCCAGCCAGATGGGCGGGGGGTGGACGCAGTATTTT. The full variable domain, in which reference TRBV25-1 and TRBJ2-3 provide the parts outside the CDR3, is EADIYQTPRYLVIGTGKKITLECSQTMGHDKMYWYQQDPGMELHLIHYSYGVNSTEKGDLSSESTVSRIRTEHFPLTLESARPSHTSQYLCASQMGGGWTQYFGPGTRLTVL.